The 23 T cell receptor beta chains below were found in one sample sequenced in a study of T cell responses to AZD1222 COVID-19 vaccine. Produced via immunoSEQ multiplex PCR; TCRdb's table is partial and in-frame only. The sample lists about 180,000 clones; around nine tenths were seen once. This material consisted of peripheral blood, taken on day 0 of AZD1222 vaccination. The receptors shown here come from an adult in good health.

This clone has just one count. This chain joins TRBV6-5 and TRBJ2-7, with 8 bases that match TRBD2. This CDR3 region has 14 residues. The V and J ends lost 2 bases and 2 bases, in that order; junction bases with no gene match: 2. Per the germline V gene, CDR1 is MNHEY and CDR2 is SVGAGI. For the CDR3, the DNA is TGTGCCAGCAGTTACGAACTAGCGGCCTACGAGCAGTACTTC. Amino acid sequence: CASSYELAAYEQYF.

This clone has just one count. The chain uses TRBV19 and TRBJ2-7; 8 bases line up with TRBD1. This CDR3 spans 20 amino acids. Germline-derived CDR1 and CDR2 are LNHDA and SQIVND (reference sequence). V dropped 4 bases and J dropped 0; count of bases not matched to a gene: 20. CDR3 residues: CASSTVLSGTGDSFSYEQYF. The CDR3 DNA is TGTGCCAGTAGTACTGTACTCTCCGGGACAGGTGATTCTTTCTCCTACGAGCAGTACTTC. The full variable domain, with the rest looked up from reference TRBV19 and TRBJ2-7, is DGGITQSPKYLFRKEGQNVTLSCEQNLNHDAMYWYRQDPGQGLRLIYYSQIVNDFQKGDIAEGYSVSREKKESFPLTVTSAQKNPTAFYLCASSTVLSGTGDSFSYEQYFGPGTRLTVT.

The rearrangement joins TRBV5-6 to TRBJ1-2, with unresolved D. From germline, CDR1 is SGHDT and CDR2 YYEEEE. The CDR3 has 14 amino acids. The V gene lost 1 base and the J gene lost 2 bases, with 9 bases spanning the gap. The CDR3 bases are TGTGCCAGCAGCTTGTACCAGGAAAACTATGGCTACACCTTC. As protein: CASSLYQENYGYTF.

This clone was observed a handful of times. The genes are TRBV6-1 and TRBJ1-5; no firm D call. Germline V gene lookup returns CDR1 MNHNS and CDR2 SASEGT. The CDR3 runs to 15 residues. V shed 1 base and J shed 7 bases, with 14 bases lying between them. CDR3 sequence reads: CASSEGILAGQPQHF. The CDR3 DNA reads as TGTGCCAGCAGTGAAGGGATCCTGGCCGGCCAGCCCCAGCATTTT.

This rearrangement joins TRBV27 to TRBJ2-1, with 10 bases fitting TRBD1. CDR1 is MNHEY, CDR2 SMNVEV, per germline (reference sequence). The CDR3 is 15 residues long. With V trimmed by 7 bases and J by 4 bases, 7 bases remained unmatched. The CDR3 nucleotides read TGTGCCAGCAAAATTCCGGGACAGGGGTACAATGAGCAGTTCTTC. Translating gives CASKIPGQGYNEQFF.

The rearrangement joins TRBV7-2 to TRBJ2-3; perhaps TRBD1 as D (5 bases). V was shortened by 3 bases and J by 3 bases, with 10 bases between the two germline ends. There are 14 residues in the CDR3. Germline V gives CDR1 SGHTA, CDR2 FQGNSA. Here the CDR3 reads CASSLRQKTDTQYF. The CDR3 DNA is TGTGCCAGCAGCTTGAGACAGAAAACAGATACGCAGTATTTT.

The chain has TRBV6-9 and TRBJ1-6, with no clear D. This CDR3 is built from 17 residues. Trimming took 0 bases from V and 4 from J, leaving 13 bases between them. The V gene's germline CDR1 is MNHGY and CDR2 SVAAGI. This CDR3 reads CASSYSFKEGYNSPLHF. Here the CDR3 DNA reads TGTGCCAGCAGTTATTCTTTCAAAGAAGGGTATAATTCACCCCTCCACTTT.

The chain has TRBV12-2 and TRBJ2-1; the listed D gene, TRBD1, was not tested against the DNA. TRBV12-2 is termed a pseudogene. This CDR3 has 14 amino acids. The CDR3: CASRSGQGRNEQFF. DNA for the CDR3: TGTGCAAGTCGCTCCGGACAGGGGAGGAATGAGCAGTTCTTC.

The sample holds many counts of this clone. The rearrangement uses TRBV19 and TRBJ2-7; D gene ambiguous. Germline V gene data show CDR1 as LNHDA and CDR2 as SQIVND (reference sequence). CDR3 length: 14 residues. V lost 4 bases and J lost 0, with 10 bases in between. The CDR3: CASSTSHSSYEQYF. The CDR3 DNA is TGTGCCAGTAGTACCTCCCACAGCTCCTACGAGCAGTACTTC.

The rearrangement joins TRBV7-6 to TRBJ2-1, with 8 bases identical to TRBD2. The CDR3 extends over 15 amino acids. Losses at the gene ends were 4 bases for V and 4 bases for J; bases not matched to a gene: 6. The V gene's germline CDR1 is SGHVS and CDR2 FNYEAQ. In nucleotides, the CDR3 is TGTGCCAGCAGCTCTGGCGGGACTAGATACAATGAGCAGTTCTTC. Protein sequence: CASSSGGTRYNEQFF.

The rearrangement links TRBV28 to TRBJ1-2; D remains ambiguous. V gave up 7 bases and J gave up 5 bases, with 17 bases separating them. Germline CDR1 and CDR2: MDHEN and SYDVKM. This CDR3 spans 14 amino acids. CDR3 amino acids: CASTKTAGQYGYTF. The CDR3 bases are TGTGCCAGCACCAAAACGGCAGGCCAATATGGCTACACCTTC.

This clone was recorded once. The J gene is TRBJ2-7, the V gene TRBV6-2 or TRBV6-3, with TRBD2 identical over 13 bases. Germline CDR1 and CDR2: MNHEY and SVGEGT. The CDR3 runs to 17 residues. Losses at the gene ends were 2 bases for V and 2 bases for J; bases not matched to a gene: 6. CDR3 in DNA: TGTGCCAGCAGTTACCCGACTAGCGGGGGGTTTACCTACGAGCAGTACTTC. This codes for CASSYPTSGGFTYEQYF.

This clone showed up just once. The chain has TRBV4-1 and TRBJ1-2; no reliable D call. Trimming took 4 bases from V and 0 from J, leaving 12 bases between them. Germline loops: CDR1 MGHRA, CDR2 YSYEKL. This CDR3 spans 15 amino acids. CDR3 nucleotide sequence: TGCGCCAGCAGCCGAGGGTGGTCCTCTAACTATGGCTACACCTTC. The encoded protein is CASSRGWSSNYGYTF.

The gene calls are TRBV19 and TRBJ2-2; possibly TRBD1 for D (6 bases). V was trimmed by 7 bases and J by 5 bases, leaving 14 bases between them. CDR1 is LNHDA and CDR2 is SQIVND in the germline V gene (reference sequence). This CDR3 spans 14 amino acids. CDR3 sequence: CASTGEGLTGELFF. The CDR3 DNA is TGTGCCAGTACAGGGGAAGGGTTGACCGGGGAGCTGTTTTTT.

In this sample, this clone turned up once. This CDR3 is CSVVPATNTGELFF. The CDR3 DNA sequence: TGCAGCGTTGTACCAGCCACGAACACCGGGGAGCTGTTTTTT. The chain couples TRBV29-1 to TRBJ2-2; D is unresolved. Germline assignment: CDR1 SQVTM and CDR2 ANQGSEA. The CDR3 contains 14 residues. V was shortened by 4 bases and J by 0 bases, with 9 bases between the two germline ends.

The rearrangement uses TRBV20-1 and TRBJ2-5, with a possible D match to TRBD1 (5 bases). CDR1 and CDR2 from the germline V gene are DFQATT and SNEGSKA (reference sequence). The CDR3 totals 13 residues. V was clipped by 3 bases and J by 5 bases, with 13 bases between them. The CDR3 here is CSASKGNRETQYF. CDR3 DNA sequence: TGCAGTGCTAGTAAAGGGAACAGGGAGACCCAGTACTTC.

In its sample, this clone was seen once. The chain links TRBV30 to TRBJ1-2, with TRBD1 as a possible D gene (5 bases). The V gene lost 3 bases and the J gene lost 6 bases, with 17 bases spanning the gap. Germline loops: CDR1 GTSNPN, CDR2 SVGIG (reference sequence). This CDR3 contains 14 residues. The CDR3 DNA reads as TGTGCCTGGAGCCCCTTGGGGGGGGGAAATGGCTACACCTTC. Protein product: CAWSPLGGGNGYTF. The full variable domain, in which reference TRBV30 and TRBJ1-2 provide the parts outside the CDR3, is SQTIHQWPATLVQPVGSPLSLECTVEGTSNPNLYWYRQAAGRGLQLLFYSVGIGQISSEVPQNLSASRPQDRQFILSSKKLLLSDSGFYLCAWSPLGGGNGYTFGSGTRLTVV.

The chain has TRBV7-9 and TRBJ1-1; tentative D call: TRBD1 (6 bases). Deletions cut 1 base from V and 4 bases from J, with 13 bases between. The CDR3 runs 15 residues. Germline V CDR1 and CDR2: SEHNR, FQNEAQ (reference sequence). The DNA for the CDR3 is TGTGCCAGCAGCTTAGAAAGGGGGTACGGCACTGAAGCTTTCTTT. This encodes CASSLERGYGTEAFF. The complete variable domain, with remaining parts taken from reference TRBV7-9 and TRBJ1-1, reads DTGVSQNPRHKITKRGQNVTFRCDPISEHNRLYWYRQTLGQGPEFLTYFQNEAQLEKSRLLSDRFSAERPKGSFSTLEIQRTEQGDSAMYLCASSLERGYGTEAFFGQGTRLTVV.

The CDR3 DNA reads as TGTGCCAGCAGTTCCCGGACAGCGGGCAACTATGGCTACACCTTC. This gives the protein CASSSRTAGNYGYTF. The chain carries TRBV6-5 and TRBJ1-2; D may be TRBD1 (6 bases). In germline, CDR1 is MNHEY, CDR2 SVGAGI. This CDR3 region has 15 residues. Trimming removed 4 bases from V and 2 bases from J, with 14 bases in between.

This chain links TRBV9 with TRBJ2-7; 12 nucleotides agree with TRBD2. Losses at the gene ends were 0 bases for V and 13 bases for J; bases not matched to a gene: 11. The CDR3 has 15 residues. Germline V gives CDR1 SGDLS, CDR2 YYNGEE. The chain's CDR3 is CASSVAETSGSIVYF. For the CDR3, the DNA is TGTGCCAGCAGCGTAGCCGAGACTAGCGGGAGTATCGTATACTTC.

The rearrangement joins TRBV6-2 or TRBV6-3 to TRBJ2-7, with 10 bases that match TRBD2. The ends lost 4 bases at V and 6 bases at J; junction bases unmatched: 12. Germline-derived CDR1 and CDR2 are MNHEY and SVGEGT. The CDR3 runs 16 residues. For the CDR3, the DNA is TGTGCCAGCAGTTGGCCGTCCAAGCGGGGGGGCAGCGAGCAGTACTTC. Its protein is CASSWPSKRGGSEQYF.

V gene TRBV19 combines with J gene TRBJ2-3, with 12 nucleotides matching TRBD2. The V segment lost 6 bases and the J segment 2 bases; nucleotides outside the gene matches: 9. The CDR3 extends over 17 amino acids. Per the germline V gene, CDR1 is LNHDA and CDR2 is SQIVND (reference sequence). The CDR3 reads CASRRASGRAPTDTQYF. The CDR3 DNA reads TGTGCCAGTAGGAGGGCTAGCGGGAGGGCCCCCACAGATACGCAGTATTTT.

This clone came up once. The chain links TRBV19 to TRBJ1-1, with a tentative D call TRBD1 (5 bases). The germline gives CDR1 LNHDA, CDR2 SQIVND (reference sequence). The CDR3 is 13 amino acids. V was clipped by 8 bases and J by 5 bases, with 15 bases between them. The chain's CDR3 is CASGALGSTEAFF. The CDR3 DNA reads TGTGCCAGTGGGGCCCTTGGAAGTACTGAAGCTTTCTTT.